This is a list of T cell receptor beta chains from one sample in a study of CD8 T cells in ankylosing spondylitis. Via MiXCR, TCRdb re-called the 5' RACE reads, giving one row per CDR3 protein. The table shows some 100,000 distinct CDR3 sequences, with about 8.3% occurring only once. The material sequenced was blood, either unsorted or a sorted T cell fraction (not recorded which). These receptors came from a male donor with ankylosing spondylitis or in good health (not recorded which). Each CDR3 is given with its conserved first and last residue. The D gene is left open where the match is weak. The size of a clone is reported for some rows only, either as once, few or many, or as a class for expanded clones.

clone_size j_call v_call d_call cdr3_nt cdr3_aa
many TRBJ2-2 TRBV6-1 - TGTGCCAGCAGTACGGGACGGACCACCGGGGAGCTGTTTTTT CASSTGRTTGELFF
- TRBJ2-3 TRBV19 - TGTGCCACAAAGCCGCTGGACTCGGGCACAGATACGCAGTATTTT CATKPLDSGTDTQYF
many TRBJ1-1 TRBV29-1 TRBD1 TGCAGCGTCCAAAGACAGGGGAACACTGAAGCTTTCTTT CSVQRQGNTEAFF
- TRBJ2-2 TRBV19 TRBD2 TGTGCCATCGGGCGCGGAGTAGCGGGAGAGGGATGGACCGGGGAGCTGTTTTTT CAIGRGVAGEGWTGELFF
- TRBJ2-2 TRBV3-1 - TGTGCCAGCAGCCAACATCTCCGGCTAGCAGGGACCGGGGAGCTGTTTTTT CASSQHLRLAGTGELFF
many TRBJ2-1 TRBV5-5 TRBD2 TGTGCCAGCAGCTTGGGCAGCGGGGCCTACAATGAGCAGTTCTTC CASSLGSGAYNEQFF
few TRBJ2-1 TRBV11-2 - TGTGCCAGCAGCTTAGTGAGGGGTAACTATCCCTACAATGAGCAGTTCTTC CASSLVRGNYPYNEQFF
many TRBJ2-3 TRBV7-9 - TGTGCCAGCAGCTTTTTTAGTAGGGCGACGACAGATACGCAGTATTTT CASSFFSRATTDTQYF
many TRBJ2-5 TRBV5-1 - TGCGCCAGCAGCTTCGGGTCCGGGCGAGAGACCCAGTACTTC CASSFGSGRETQYF
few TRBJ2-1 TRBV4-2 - TGTGCCAGCAGCCAAGTAGGGTTGGTCTCCAATGAGCAGTTCTTC CASSQVGLVSNEQFF
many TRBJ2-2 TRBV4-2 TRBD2 TGTGCCAGCAGAGGACTAGCGGATACCGGGGAGCTGTTTTTT CASRGLADTGELFF
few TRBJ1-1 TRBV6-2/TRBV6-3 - TGTGCCAGTATCGATACAGGGTTTCAAGAAGCTTTCTTT CASIDTGFQEAFF
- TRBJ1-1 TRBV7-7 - TGTGCTAGCAGCCTAGAGACCGGATCCGAAGCTTTCTTT CASSLETGSEAFF
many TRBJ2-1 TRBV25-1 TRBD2 TGTGCCAGCGGTCTAGCGGGGCTTTACAATGAGCAGTTCTTC CASGLAGLYNEQFF
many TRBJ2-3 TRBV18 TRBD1 TGTGCCAGCTCACCAGGACAGGGGATCAGCACAGATACGCAGTATTTT CASSPGQGISTDTQYF
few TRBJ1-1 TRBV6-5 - TGTGCCAGCAGTTACTCCCGAGGGGGGGGGCTGGGCCCGAACACTGAAGCTTTCTTT CASSYSRGGGLGPNTEAFF
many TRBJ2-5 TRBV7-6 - TGTGCCAGCAGCTTAGGCCAGGGGTATGGAGAGACCCAGTACTTC CASSLGQGYGETQYF
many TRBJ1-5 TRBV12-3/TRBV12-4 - TGTGCCAGCAGTTCCGCAATCGGGGATCAGCCCCAGCATTTT CASSSAIGDQPQHF
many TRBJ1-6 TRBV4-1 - TGCGCCAGCAGCCAAGTTGGCATCCCAAACGGGGCGAATTCACCCCTCCACTTT CASSQVGIPNGANSPLHF
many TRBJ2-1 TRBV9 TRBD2 TGTGCCAGCGGTGAGGGAGGGGTTTTTAATGAGCAGTTCTTC CASGEGGVFNEQFF
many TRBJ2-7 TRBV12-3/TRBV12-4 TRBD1 TGTGCCAGCAGTTTAGGGACAGGGGTTATCTACGAGCAGTACTTC CASSLGTGVIYEQYF
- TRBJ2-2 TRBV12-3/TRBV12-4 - TGTGCCAGCACCCGGGGGGTAGCAGGGGCGAGGGAGCTGTTTTTT CASTRGVAGARELFF
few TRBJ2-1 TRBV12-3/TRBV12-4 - TGTGCCAGCAGGCCCGCCCGCTCCTACAATGAGCAGTTCTTC CASRPARSYNEQFF
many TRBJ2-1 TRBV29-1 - TGCAGCGCATCCCGACAGGCTGACAATGAGCAGTTCTTC CSASRQADNEQFF
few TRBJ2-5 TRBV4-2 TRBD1 TGTGCCAGCAGCCAAAGACAGGGCGAGACCCAGTACTTC CASSQRQGETQYF